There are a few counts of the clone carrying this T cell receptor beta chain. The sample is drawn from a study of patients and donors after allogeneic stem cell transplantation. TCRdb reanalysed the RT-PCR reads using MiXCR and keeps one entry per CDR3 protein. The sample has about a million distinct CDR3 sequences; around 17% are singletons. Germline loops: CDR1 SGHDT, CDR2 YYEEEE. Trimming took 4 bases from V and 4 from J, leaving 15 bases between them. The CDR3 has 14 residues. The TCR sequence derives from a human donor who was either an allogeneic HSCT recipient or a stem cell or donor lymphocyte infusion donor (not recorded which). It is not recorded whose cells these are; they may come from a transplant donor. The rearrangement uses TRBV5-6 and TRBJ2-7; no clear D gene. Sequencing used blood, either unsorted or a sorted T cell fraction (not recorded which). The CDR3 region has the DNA TGTGCCAGCAGCCCTACCGGTCAGAATTACGAGCAGTACTTC. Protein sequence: CASSPTGQNYEQYF.